The clone carrying this T cell receptor (beta chain) came up a few times. What it recognizes is unknown. Sequenced by immunoSEQ multiplex PCR; TCRdb stores in-frame clones only, minus some. The sample contains roughly 90,000 clones, less than 90% of which appear only once. The V and J ends lost 7 bases and 1 base respectively, with 13 bases between them. Germline CDR1 is SQVTM and CDR2 is ANQGSEA. The CDR3 covers 14 residues. This sample was taken from a study of graft-versus-host responses after intestinal transplantation. Whole-study findings and limits: Early declines in HvG clones that occurred post-transplant were associated with peak circulating GvH clone levels. Recipient marrow showed GvH clones, some seen first in ileum or blood.

The starting material was unstimulated CD4+ T cells sorted from spleen or lymph node cells, obtained before transplant. This TCR derives from a human donor who was the organ donor for an intestinal transplant. The rearrangement uses TRBV29-1 and TRBJ2-2; D call uncertain. CDR3 residues: CSAIASMNTGELFF. CDR3 nucleotide sequence: TGCAGCGCGATAGCCTCGATGAACACCGGGGAGCTGTTTTTT.